A single sample is the source of the 29 T cell receptor beta chains below, sequenced in a study of T cells in Graves' hyperthyroidism and ophthalmopathy. TCR beta CDR3 sequences were amplified from RNA transcripts. The HTBI primer set was used in a first-round RT-PCR of the TCR CDR3. A single record per CDR3 protein comes from TCRdb applying MiXCR to the multiplex PCR reads. This table holds about 570,000 distinct CDR3 sequences, about half found once. Sequencing was done on a sample of peripheral blood or thyroid tissue (not recorded which). The source of these receptors is an adult woman with Graves' disease, either hyperthyroidism or ophthalmopathy (not recorded which).

This clonotype has at least ten counts. This chain links TRBV6-5 with TRBJ1-1; no clear D gene. Germline V gives CDR1 MNHEY, CDR2 SVGAGI. This CDR3 has 12 residues. With 2 bases removed from V and 11 bases from J, the gap between germline ends came to 12 bases. CDR3 DNA sequence: TGTGCCAGCAGTTACCGGTCTGGGCCGGCTTTCTTT. It translates to CASSYRSGPAFF.

Turning to this clonotype: It is unclear where the CDR3 begins or ends on the DNA, so no DNA is shown, and the CDR3 is as TCRdb lists it. Here the CDR3 reads CACSASTGGGYTF. V is TRBV25-1 and J is TRBJ1-2; TRBD1, the table's D call, lacks a check against the DNA. The CDR3 is 13 residues long, counting both termini. CDR1 and CDR2 (germline): MGHDK, SYGVNS.

Many counts were recorded for this clonotype. V is TRBV9 and J is TRBJ1-6; D remains ambiguous. The V gene's germline CDR1 is SGDLS and CDR2 YYNGEE. CDR3 length: 18 amino acids. The V gene lost 3 bases and the J gene lost 1 base, with 17 bases spanning the gap. This CDR3 is CASSDSEVGGSYNSPLHF. The CDR3, as DNA: TGTGCCAGCAGCGACTCCGAGGTGGGAGGGTCCTATAATTCACCCCTCCACTTT. The whole variable domain, remainder taken from reference TRBV9 and TRBJ1-6, is DSGVTQTPKHLITATGQRVTLRCSPRSGDLSVYWYQQSLDQGLQFLIQYYNGEERAKGNILERFSAQQFPDLHSELNLSSLELGDSALYFCASSDSEVGGSYNSPLHFGNGTRLTVT.

This sequence joins TRBV12-3 or TRBV12-4 and TRBJ2-5, with TRBD2 identical over 7 bases. The length of the CDR3 is 14 residues. With 5 bases clipped from V and 5 bases from J, the junction kept 8 bases outside the gene matches. CDR3 sequence: CASSEGRGVETQYF. CDR3 DNA: TGTGCCAGCAGTGAAGGGAGGGGTGTGGAGACCCAGTACTTC.

This clonotype turned up a few times. The chain joins TRBV9 to TRBJ1-3; unclear D gene. CDR1 and CDR2 (germline): SGDLS, YYNGEE. This CDR3 comprises 13 residues. With 0 bases removed from V and 4 bases from J, the gap between germline ends came to 5 bases. The CDR3 coding sequence is TGTGCCAGCAGCGTAGTTGGCGGAAACACCATATATTTT. This gives the protein CASSVVGGNTIYF.

This chain links TRBV6-2 or TRBV6-3 with TRBJ2-7; D call uncertain. The germline V gene has CDR1 MNHEY and CDR2 SVGEGT. The V gene lost 2 bases and the J gene lost 3 bases, with 8 bases spanning the gap. The CDR3 has 13 residues. CDR3: CASSYIVSYEQYF. The CDR3 nucleotides are TGTGCCAGCAGTTACATAGTCAGCTACGAGCAGTACTTC.

The chain combines TRBV11-2 with TRBJ2-7; tentative D call: TRBD2 (6 bases). V gave up 5 bases and J gave up 3 bases, with 14 bases separating them. This CDR3 region has 14 residues. The germline V gene encodes CDR1 SGHAT and CDR2 FQNNGV. The CDR3 DNA follows: TGTGCCAGCAGCGTCGGCGGGGTGAACTACGAGCAGTACTTC. Encoded protein: CASSVGGVNYEQYF.

This clonotype was counted many times. CDR3 coding DNA: TGCGCCAGCATTACCAGGGAGGGTTATAGCAATCAGCCCCAGCATTTT. Translation: CASITREGYSNQPQHF. The gene calls are TRBV5-1 and TRBJ1-5, with D perhaps TRBD1 (5 bases). The CDR3 totals 16 residues. Trimming pared 6 bases from V and 0 bases from J, leaving 16 bases between. Per germline, CDR1 SGHRS and CDR2 YFSETQ. Variable domain in full (rest from reference TRBV5-1 and TRBJ1-5): KAGVTQTPRYLIKTRGQQVTLSCSPISGHRSVSWYQQTPGQGLQFLFEYFSETQRNKGNFPGRFSGRQFSNSRSEMNVSTLELGDSALYLCASITREGYSNQPQHFGDGTRLSIL.

The chain has TRBV2 and TRBJ1-2, with D maybe TRBD1 (6 bases). V was shortened by 4 bases and J by 5 bases, with 14 bases between the two germline ends. The CDR3 length is 14 residues. Germline V lookup: CDR1 SNHLY, CDR2 FYNNEI. In DNA, the CDR3 is TGTGCCAGCAGTGTGGGGGGGGCTGGATATGGCTACACCTTC. It translates to CASSVGGAGYGYTF.

V gene TRBV7-2 combines with J gene TRBJ1-5; a weak D match, TRBD1 (5 bases). Germline values: CDR1 SGHTA, CDR2 FQGNSA. Deletions cut 1 base from V and 5 bases from J, with 12 bases between. This CDR3 is 15 amino acids long. CDR3: CASSLVAGIDQPQHF. For the CDR3, the DNA is TGTGCCAGCAGCTTAGTCGCAGGGATCGATCAGCCCCAGCATTTT.

The V call is TRBV20-1, the J call TRBJ2-5, with TRBD2 matching 8 bases. Germline V CDR1 and CDR2: DFQATT, SNEGSKA (reference sequence). The ends lost 0 bases at V and 7 bases at J; junction bases unmatched: 10. There are 15 residues in the CDR3. CDR3 amino acids: CSARDRRTGRGTQYF. The CDR3, as DNA: TGCAGTGCTAGAGATCGAAGGACCGGGAGGGGGACCCAGTACTTC.

The genes are TRBV20-1 and TRBJ1-2; TRBD1 matches at 8 bases. The CDR3 is made up of 14 amino acids. The ends lost 0 bases at V and 6 bases at J; junction bases unmatched: 6. CDR1 DFQATT and CDR2 SNEGSKA come from the germline V gene (reference sequence). The CDR3 DNA reads as TGCAGTGCTAGAGAGGGACAGGAGGCGAATGGCTACACCTTC. Its protein is CSAREGQEANGYTF.

The chain carries TRBV29-1 and TRBJ1-1; maybe TRBD1 (5 bases). The CDR3 extends over 12 amino acids. The germline CDR1 and CDR2 sequences are SQVTM and ANQGSEA. Trimming took 8 bases from V and 6 from J, leaving 16 bases between them. The DNA of the CDR3 is TGCAGCCCCCGGGCCACGGGGCCTGAAGCTTTCTTT. Protein product: CSPRATGPEAFF.

V usage is TRBV5-1 and J usage is TRBJ1-6; 7 nucleotides align to TRBD1. The V gene's germline CDR1 is SGHRS and CDR2 YFSETQ. V trimming: 5 bases; J trimming: 1 base; junction bases outside the gene matches: 9. This CDR3 spans 17 amino acids. The CDR3 is CASRIAGGKSYNSPLHF. Here the CDR3 DNA reads TGCGCCAGCAGAATTGCAGGGGGGAAGTCCTATAATTCACCCCTCCACTTT.

This chain uses TRBV10-3 with TRBJ1-2, with D possibly TRBD1 on 6 matching bases. Trimming left V 6 bases short and J 7 bases short, with 15 bases between. The germline V gene has CDR1 ENHRY and CDR2 SYGVKD. The length of the CDR3 is 13 residues. The CDR3 region is CAIRAGGQSGYTF. The CDR3, as DNA: TGTGCCATCAGGGCTGGGGGGCAGAGTGGCTACACCTTC.

The gene calls are TRBV9 and TRBJ2-5; 7 bases match TRBD1. After removal of 4 bases from V and 5 bases from J, the junction contained 8 bases not matched to a gene. Looked up from germline, CDR1 is SGDLS and CDR2 is YYNGEE. This CDR3 is built from 14 residues. The CDR3 region has the DNA TGTGCCAGCAGCACCACAGGGGTGGGCGAGACCCAGTACTTC. Protein sequence: CASSTTGVGETQYF.

This clonotype has a count of ten or more. V and J are TRBV5-6 and TRBJ2-2; D is perhaps TRBD2 (5 bases). V lost 0 bases and J lost 3, with 9 bases in between. This CDR3 region has 15 residues. Germline CDR1 SGHDT, CDR2 YYEEEE. The CDR3 nucleotides read TGTGCCAGCAGCTTGGCCCGACTACACACCGGGGAGCTGTTTTTT. Amino acid sequence: CASSLARLHTGELFF.

The chain combines TRBV5-1 with TRBJ2-2, with unresolved D. Trimming took off 0 bases at V and 7 bases at J, with 7 bases between the two ends. CDR1 is SGHRS and CDR2 is YFSETQ in the germline V gene. The CDR3 extends over 13 amino acids. The CDR3 protein is CASSLGMNGELFF. The CDR3 DNA reads TGCGCCAGCAGCTTGGGCATGAACGGGGAGCTGTTTTTT.

This chain connects TRBV7-8 to TRBJ2-3; no firm D call. With 1 base removed from V and 2 bases from J, the gap between germline ends came to 7 bases. The CDR3 is 14 amino acids. Germline CDR1 and CDR2: SGHVS and FQNEAQ. The CDR3 is CASSLEFSTDTQYF. The CDR3 bases are TGTGCCAGCAGCTTAGAATTTTCCACAGATACGCAGTATTTT.

This chain links TRBV7-9 with TRBJ1-1; D not resolved. This CDR3 is built from 14 residues. Looked up from germline, CDR1 is SEHNR and CDR2 is FQNEAQ (reference sequence). V lost 6 bases, J lost 1 base, and 12 bases lay in between. This CDR3 reads CASRDTERNTEAFF. In nucleotides, the CDR3 is TGTGCCAGCAGAGACACGGAAAGGAACACTGAAGCTTTCTTT.

This clonotype was observed at least ten times. CDR3 sequence reads: CASSQEGVREKLFF. As DNA, the CDR3 is TGTGCCAGCAGCCAAGAAGGAGTTCGGGAAAAACTGTTTTTT. The J gene is TRBJ1-4, the V gene TRBV3-1, with D unclear. V was trimmed by 0 bases and J by 8 bases, leaving 10 bases between them. The germline V gene encodes CDR1 LGHDT and CDR2 YNNKEL (reference sequence). This CDR3 is built from 14 residues.

This clonotype was recorded many times. This chain links TRBV28 with TRBJ2-5; the match to TRBD1 covers 7 bases. The CDR3 length is 13 residues. Unmatched junction bases numbered 6, after V lost 6 bases and J lost 5 bases. Germline V CDR1 and CDR2: MDHEN, SYDVKM. Here the CDR3 reads CASRLQGPETQYF. CDR3 DNA sequence: TGTGCCAGCAGATTACAGGGGCCGGAGACCCAGTACTTC.

V usage is TRBV7-9 and J usage is TRBJ1-1; D is possibly TRBD1 (6 bases). Germline values: CDR1 SEHNR, CDR2 FQNEAQ (reference sequence). The CDR3 spans 17 residues. V was shortened by 7 bases and J by 4 bases, with 25 bases between the two germline ends. In DNA, the CDR3 is TGTGCCAGCACCTCAAGAGAGGGGGGCGAACCCTCCACTGAAGCTTTCTTT. This gives the protein CASTSREGGEPSTEAFF.

The sample holds many counts of this clonotype. The V and J genes are TRBV20-1 and TRBJ1-1; no clear D gene. Germline lookup yields CDR1 DFQATT and CDR2 SNEGSKA (reference sequence). V was clipped by 3 bases and J by 1 base, with 15 bases between them. The CDR3 consists of 15 residues. DNA for the CDR3: TGCAGTGCTAGTTGGGCGGGAAAGGGGAACACTGAAGCTTTCTTT. Its protein is CSASWAGKGNTEAFF.

Many counts were recorded for this clonotype. The chain uses TRBV28 and TRBJ2-7; D ambiguous. From germline, CDR1 is MDHEN and CDR2 SYDVKM. This CDR3 has 13 amino acids. V dropped 6 bases and J dropped 3 bases, with 12 bases sitting between them. CDR3 sequence (DNA): TGTGCCAGCAGCCAGAACCCGAACTACGAGCAGTACTTC. Its translation is CASSQNPNYEQYF.

Remarks on this clonotype: A much larger clone differs from this one at a single base, so this may be a read error. The CDR3 does not close with the conserved phenylalanine or tryptophan, likely indicating a read error. The chain recombines TRBV7-8 with TRBJ2-7; possible D gene TRBD1, 6 bases. V was trimmed by 0 bases and J by 6 bases, leaving 15 bases between them. There are 15 residues in the CDR3. Germline V gene lookup returns CDR1 SGHVS and CDR2 FQNEAQ. The CDR3 is CASSLAGHAGGEQYL. CDR3 nucleotides: TGTGCCAGCAGCTTAGCGGGACACGCCGGCGGCGAGCAGTACCTC.

The V and J genes are TRBV10-3 and TRBJ2-1; 8 bases line up with TRBD1. Germline trimming cut 6 bases from V and 3 bases from J; bases unmatched to any gene: 4. CDR3 length: 14 residues. Per the germline V gene, CDR1 is ENHRY and CDR2 is SYGVKD. CDR3 nucleotides: TGTGCCATCAGCGGACAGGGTTTCTACAATGAGCAGTTCTTC. It encodes CAISGQGFYNEQFF.

Many counts were recorded for this clonotype. The V call is TRBV19, the J call TRBJ1-4, with TRBD1 matching 12 bases. This CDR3 region has 16 residues. J gave up 6 bases and V 6 bases, and 8 bases lay outside the gene matches. Germline CDR1 is LNHDA and CDR2 is SQIVND (reference sequence). The CDR3: CASRGQGAIADEKLFF. The CDR3 DNA reads TGTGCCAGTAGGGGACAGGGGGCGATCGCAGATGAAAAACTGTTTTTT. The variable domain in full, with the rest retrieved from reference TRBV19 and TRBJ1-4, is DGGITQSPKYLFRKEGQNVTLSCEQNLNHDAMYWYRQDPGQGLRLIYYSQIVNDFQKGDIAEGYSVSREKKESFPLTVTSAQKNPTAFYLCASRGQGAIADEKLFFGSGTQLSVL.

J is TRBJ1-5 and V is TRBV7-2, with TRBD1 identical over 10 bases. V lost 0 bases, J lost 15 bases, and 8 bases stayed unmatched. This CDR3 has 14 amino acids. CDR1 SGHTA and CDR2 FQGNSA come from the germline V gene. In DNA form, the CDR3 reads TGTGCCAGCAGCTTAGCGCGTGGGACAGGGGTTTTGCATTTT. It yields the protein CASSLARGTGVLHF.